This entry concerns a single T cell receptor beta chain. The entry originates in a study of blood T cell repertoires in COVID-19. In the study overall: Acute and convalescent COVID-19 specimens originated in the United States, Italy and Spain.

The CDR3 is 14 residues long. The V end was cut by 3 bases, the J end by 2 bases, with 8 bases between. The germline CDR1 and CDR2 sequences are MNHEY and SMNVEV (reference sequence). Per the authors' pipeline: The authors estimated nucleated cell counts from reference gene primer amplification. This table comes from immunoSEQ multiplex PCR, and its TCRdb copy is limited to in-frame clones, with some not included. Clonal size and the V and J genes are those of that table, whereas D and trimming came from the DNA. The sample records 280,000 or so clones, around nine tenths being singletons. Those who participated ranged in age from roughly 18 to 95 years and resided in around 22 US areas.

Sequenced input: PBMCs or T cells enriched from blood (not recorded which). This receptor was taken from a woman aged 50 to 60 who had been exposed to COVID-19. J is TRBJ1-3 and V is TRBV27; D is unresolved. The CDR3 DNA follows: TGTGCCAGCAGTTTCGGGAGTCCTGGAAACACCATATATTTT. Protein: CASSFGSPGNTIYF.